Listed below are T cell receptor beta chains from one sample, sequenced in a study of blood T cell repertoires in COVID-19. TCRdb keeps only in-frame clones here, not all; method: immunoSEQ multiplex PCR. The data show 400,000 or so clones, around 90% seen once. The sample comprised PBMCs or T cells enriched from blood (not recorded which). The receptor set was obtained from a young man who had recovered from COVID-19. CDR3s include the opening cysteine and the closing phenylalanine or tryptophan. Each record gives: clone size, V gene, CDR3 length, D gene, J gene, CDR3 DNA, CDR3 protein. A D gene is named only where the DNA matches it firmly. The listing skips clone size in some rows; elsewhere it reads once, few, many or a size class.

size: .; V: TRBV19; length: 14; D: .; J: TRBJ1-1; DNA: TGTGCCAGTAGTATCAGGCAGGGTTCAACTGAAGCTTTCTTT; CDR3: CASSIRQGSTEAFF
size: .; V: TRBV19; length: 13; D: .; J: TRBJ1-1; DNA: TGTGCCAGTACCCATACCGTTTCTAGTGAAGCTTTCTTT; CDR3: CASTHTVSSEAFF
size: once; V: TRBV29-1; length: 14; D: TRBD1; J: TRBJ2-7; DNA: TGCAGCGTAGAAAACCCGACAGGGAGCTACGAGCAGTACTTC; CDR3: CSVENPTGSYEQYF
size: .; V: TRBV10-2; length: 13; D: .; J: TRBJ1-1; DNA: TGCGCCAGCAGCCCAGGGGAGACAGGTAACGCTTTCTTT; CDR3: CASSPGETGNAFF
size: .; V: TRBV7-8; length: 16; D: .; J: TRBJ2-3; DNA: TGTGCCAGCAGTGCCCCGAAATACCCCCTGGAGGATACGCAGTATTTT; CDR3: CASSAPKYPLEDTQYF
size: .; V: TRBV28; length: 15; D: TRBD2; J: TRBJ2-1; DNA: TGTGCCAGCAGTTTGGACGGGAGGGCCGACAATGAGCAGTTCTTC; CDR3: CASSLDGRADNEQFF
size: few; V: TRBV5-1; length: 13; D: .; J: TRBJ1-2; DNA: TGCGCCAGCAGCTTGGGAGGAGGTTATGGCTACACCTTC; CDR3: CASSLGGGYGYTF
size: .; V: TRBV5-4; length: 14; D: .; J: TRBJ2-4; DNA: TGTGCCAGCAGCTTGAGTGTATGGCCAAACATTCAGTACTTC; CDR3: CASSLSVWPNIQYF
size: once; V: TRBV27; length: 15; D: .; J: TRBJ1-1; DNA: TGTGCCAGCAGGGTTCAGATGTGGGCAGACACTGAAGCTTTCTTT; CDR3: CASRVQMWADTEAFF
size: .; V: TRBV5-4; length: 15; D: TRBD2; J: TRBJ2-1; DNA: TGTGCCAGCACCCCGGGGGGGGGTACTCCAAAAGAGCAGTTCTTC; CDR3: CASTPGGGTPKEQFF
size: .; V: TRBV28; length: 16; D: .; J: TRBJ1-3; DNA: TGTGCCAGCAGTCAATCCAGGATGATCTCTGGAAACACCATATATTTT; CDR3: CASSQSRMISGNTIYF
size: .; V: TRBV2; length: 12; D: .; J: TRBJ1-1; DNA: TGTGCCAGCAGGGGGCCAAACACTGAAGCTTTCTTT; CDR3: CASRGPNTEAFF
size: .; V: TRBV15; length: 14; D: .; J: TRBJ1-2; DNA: TGTGCCACCAACCCCGGGACATACTCTACTGGCTACACCTTC; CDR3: CATNPGTYSTGYTF
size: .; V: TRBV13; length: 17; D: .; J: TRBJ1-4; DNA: TGTGCCAGCAGCTTACGGTCTTCGACATCAACTAATGAAAAACTGTTTTTT; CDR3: CASSLRSSTSTNEKLFF
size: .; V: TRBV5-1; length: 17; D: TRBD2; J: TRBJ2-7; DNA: TGCGCCAGCAGCCGATATGGACTAGCGGGTGGCTCCTACGAGCAGTACTTC; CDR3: CASSRYGLAGGSYEQYF
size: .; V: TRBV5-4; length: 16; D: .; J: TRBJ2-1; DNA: TGTGCCAGCAGCAGGGGGGGACTGCGAAACGACAATGAGCAGTTCTTC; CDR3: CASSRGGLRNDNEQFF
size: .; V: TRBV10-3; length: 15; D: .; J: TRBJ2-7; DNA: TGTGCCATCAGTGAGTCACCCTCCACTAAGGGGGAGCAGTACTTC; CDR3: CAISESPSTKGEQYF
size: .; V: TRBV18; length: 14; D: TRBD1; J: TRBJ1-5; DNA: TGTGCCAGCTCACCTGGGACAGGGAGGCAGCCCCAGCATTTT; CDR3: CASSPGTGRQPQHF
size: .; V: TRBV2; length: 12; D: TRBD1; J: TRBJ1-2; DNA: TGTGCCAGCAGTAGGGGGCTAAATGGCTACACCTTC; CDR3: CASSRGLNGYTF
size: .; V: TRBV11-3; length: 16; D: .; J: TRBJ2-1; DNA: TGTGCCAGCAGCTTTATCGGGGGAAGCTCCTACAATGAGCAGTTCTTC; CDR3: CASSFIGGSSYNEQFF
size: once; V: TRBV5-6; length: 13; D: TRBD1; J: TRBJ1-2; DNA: TGTGCCAGCAGCTCGGACAGGGTGAGTGGCTACACCTTC; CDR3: CASSSDRVSGYTF
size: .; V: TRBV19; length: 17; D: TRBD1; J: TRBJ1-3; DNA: TGTGCCAGTAGTACCCCGGGACAGGCGAGCTCTGGAAACACCATATATTTT; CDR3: CASSTPGQASSGNTIYF
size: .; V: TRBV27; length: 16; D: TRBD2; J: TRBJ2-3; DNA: TGTGCCAGCAATCTCTTCTCTAGCGGAGGCACAGATACGCAGTATTTT; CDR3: CASNLFSSGGTDTQYF
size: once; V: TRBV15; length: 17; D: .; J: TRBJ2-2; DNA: TGTGCCACCAGCAGAGGTCAACAGGGAGGGTTATCCGGGGAGCTGTTTTTT; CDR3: CATSRGQQGGLSGELFF
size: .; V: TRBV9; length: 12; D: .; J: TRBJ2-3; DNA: TGTGCCAGCAGCGCCTCCACAGATACGCAGTATTTT; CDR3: CASSASTDTQYF
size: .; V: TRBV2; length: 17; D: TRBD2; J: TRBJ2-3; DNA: TGTGCCAGCAGGGGAGCTTCGGGGGGGGCTTCCACAGATACGCAGTATTTT; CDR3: CASRGASGGASTDTQYF
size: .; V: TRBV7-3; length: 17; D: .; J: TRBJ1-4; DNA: TGTGCCAGCAGCTTACGATTTCGACAGTCCCGAAATGAAAAACTGTTTTTT; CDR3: CASSLRFRQSRNEKLFF
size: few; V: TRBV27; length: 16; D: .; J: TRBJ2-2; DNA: TGTGCCAGCAGTCAGCGGGCCCCGTGGGCCGCCGGGGAGCTGTTTTTT; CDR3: CASSQRAPWAAGELFF
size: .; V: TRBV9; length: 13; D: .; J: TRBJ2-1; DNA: TGTGCCAGCAGCACTGGAGTCTTTAATGAGCAGTTCTTC; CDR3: CASSTGVFNEQFF
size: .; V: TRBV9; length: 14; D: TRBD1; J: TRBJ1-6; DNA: TGTGCCAGCAGCGCAGACAGGGGTAATTCACCCCTCCACTTT; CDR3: CASSADRGNSPLHF
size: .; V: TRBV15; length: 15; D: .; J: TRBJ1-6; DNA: TGTGCCACCAGCAGATATGGTGTGGCTAATTCACCCCTCCACTTT; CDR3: CATSRYGVANSPLHF
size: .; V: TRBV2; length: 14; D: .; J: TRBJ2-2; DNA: TGTGCCAGCATGTTAGAACTATCCACCGGGGAGCTGTTTTTT; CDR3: CASMLELSTGELFF
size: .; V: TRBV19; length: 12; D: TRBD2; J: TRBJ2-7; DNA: TGTGCCACCTCGGGGGGGTTCGCCGAGCAGTACTTC; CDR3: CATSGGFAEQYF
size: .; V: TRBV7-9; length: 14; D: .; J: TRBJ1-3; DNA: TGTGCCAGCAGCTCCCCTGCTTCTATTAACACCATATATTTT; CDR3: CASSSPASINTIYF
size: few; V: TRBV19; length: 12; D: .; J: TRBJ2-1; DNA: TGTGCCAGTAGTATACGGTACAATGAGCAGTTCTTC; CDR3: CASSIRYNEQFF
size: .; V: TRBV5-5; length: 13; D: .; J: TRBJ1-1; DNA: TGTGCCAGCAGCTTTCTCGGAGAAACTGAAGCTTTCTTT; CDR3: CASSFLGETEAFF
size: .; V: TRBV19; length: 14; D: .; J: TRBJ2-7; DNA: TGTGCCAGTAGTCCAACCGTAGGGAGCTACGAGCAGTACTTC; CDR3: CASSPTVGSYEQYF
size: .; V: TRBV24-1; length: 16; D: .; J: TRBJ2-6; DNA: TGTGCCACCAGTGATTTCACAAGCTCTGGGGCCAACGTCCTGACTTTC; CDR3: CATSDFTSSGANVLTF
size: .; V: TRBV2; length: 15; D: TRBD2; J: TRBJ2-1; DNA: TGTGCCAGCAGTGAGGAAACTAGCGGGAGTAGTGAGCAGTTCTTC; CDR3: CASSEETSGSSEQFF
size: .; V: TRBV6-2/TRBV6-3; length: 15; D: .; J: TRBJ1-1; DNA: TGTGCCAGCAGTTACCCGCCCGGAGTGAACACTGAAGCTTTCTTT; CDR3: CASSYPPGVNTEAFF
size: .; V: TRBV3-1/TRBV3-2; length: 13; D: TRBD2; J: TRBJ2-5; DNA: TGTGCCAGCAACCCAGCGGGAAACGAGACCCAGTACTTC; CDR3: CASNPAGNETQYF
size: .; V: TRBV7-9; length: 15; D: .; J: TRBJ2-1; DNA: TGTGCCAGCAGCTCTCAACCAGCGACCCACAATGAGCAGTTCTTC; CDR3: CASSSQPATHNEQFF
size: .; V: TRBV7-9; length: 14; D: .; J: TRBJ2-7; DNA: TGTGCCAGCAGCTTAGAGGCGGGTAGTGGCGAGCAGTACTTC; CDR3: CASSLEAGSGEQYF
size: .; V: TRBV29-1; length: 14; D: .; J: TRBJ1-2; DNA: TGCAGCGCGATACCTTTTACAGGGAACTATGGCTACACCTTC; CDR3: CSAIPFTGNYGYTF
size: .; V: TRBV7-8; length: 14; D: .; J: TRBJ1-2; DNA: TGTGCCAGCAGCCCCGGGGGATCCCGAGGGGGCTACACCTTC; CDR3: CASSPGGSRGGYTF
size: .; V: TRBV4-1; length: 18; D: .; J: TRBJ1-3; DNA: TGCGCCAGCAGCCAAGTTTTCGGCGAGGGGGGGCCTGGAAACACCATATATTTT; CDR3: CASSQVFGEGGPGNTIYF
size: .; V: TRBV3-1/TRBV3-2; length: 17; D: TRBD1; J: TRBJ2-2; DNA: TGTGCCAGCAGCCCGACAGGGGGCGGTGTACACACCGGGGAGCTGTTTTTT; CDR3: CASSPTGGGVHTGELFF
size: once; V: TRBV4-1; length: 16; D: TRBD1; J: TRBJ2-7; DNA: TGCGCCAGCAGCCAGGAAGCGACAGGGGGGACCTACGAGCAGTACTTC; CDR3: CASSQEATGGTYEQYF
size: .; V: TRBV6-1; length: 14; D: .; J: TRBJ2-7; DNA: TGTGCCAGCAGTGAACCAGCGGTGACCTACGAGCAGTACTTC; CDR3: CASSEPAVTYEQYF
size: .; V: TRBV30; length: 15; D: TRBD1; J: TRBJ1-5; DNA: TGTGCCTGGAGTGCGGGGACAGGGGCGGTTCAGCCCCAGCATTTT; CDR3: CAWSAGTGAVQPQHF
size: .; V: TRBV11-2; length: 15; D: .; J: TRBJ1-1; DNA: TGTGCCAGCAGCCTGGGGCGAGAGTCGAACACTGAAGCTTTCTTT; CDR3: CASSLGRESNTEAFF
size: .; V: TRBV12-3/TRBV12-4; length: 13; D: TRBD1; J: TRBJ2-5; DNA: TGTGCCAGCATTTTAGGGGGCGGTGAGACCCAGTACTTC; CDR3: CASILGGGETQYF
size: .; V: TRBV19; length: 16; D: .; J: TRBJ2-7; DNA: TGTGCCAGTAGTATATCTCGTTGGCAGAGGCCAGACGAGCAGTACTTC; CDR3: CASSISRWQRPDEQYF
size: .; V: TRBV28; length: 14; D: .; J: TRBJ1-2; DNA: TGTGCCAGCAGACCGCAGGGGAGTTACTATGGCTACACCTTC; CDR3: CASRPQGSYYGYTF
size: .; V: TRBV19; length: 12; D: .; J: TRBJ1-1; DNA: TGTGCCAGTAGTACGCTAACCACTGAAGCTTTCTTT; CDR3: CASSTLTTEAFF
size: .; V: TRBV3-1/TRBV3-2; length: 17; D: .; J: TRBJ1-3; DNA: TGTGCCAGCAGCCAAGGTCGGGGATGGGGACTAGGAAACACCATATATTTT; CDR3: CASSQGRGWGLGNTIYF